This T cell receptor beta chain comes out of a study of beta chain features in type 1 diabetes. Study results and caveats: Type 1 diabetes patients had TCRB CDR3s that were shorter (moderately but significantly so) in all four CD4+ subsets. More deletions and fewer insertions at VDJ junctions were seen in type 1 diabetes patients.

The CDR3 spans 13 residues. Germline V gene data show CDR1 as GTSNPN and CDR2 as SVGIG (reference sequence). V was cut by 3 bases and J by 0 bases, with 6 bases left in between. The investigators reverse transcribed all of the isolated RNA, so they sequenced expressed TCRB transcripts. Clones were read by immunoSEQ multiplex PCR, and TCRdb kept only the in-frame ones, dropping some. Seen here are some 700,000 clones, roughly 13% observed once, and the top ten hold less than 0.025%. This clone turned up a few times. Its antigen remains unidentified. The receptor was derived from a man younger than 35 with type 1 diabetes. The specimen was naive CD4+ T cells from blood. The chain employs TRBV30 and TRBJ2-1; D unclear. The CDR3 DNA sequence: TGTGCCTGGAGCCCAAGCTCCTACAATGAGCAGTTCTTC. This encodes CAWSPSSYNEQFF.